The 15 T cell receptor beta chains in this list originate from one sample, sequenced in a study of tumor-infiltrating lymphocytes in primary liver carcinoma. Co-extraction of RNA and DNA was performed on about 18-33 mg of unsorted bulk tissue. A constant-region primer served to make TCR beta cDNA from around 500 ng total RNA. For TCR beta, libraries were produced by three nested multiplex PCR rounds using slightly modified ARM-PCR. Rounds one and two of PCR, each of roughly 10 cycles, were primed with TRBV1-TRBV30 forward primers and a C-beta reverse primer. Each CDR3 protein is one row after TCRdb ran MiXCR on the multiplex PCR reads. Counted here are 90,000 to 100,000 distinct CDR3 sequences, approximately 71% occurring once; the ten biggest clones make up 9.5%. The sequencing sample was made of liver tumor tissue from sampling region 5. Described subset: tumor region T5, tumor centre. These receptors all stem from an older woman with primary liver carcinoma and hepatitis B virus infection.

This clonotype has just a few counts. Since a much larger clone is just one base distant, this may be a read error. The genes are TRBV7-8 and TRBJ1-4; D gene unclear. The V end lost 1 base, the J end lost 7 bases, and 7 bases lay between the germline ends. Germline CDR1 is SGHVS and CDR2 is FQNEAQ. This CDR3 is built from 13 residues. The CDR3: CASSLDKIEKLFF. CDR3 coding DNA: TGTGCCAGCAGCTTAGACAAGATTGAAAAACTGTTTTTT.

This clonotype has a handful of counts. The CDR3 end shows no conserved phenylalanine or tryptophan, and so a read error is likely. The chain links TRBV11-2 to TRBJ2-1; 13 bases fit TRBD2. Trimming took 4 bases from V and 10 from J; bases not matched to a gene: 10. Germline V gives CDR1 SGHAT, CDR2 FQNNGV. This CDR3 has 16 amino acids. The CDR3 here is CASSSRTSGGGGEQFY. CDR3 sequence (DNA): TGTGCCAGCAGCTCCCGGACTAGCGGGGGCGGGGGGGAGCAGTTCTAC.

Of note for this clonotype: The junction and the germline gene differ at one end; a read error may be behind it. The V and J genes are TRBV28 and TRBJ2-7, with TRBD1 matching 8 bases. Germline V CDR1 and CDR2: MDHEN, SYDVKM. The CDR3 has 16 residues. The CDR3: CASSLWTGDRPEEQYF. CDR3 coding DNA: TGTGCCAGCAGTTTATGGACAGGGGACCGTCCGGAGGAGCAATACTTC.

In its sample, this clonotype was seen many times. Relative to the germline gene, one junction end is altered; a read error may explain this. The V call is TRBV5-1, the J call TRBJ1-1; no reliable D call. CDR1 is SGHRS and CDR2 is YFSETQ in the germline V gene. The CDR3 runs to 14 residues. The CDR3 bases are TGTGCCAGCAGCTTAGGTACAGTGAACACTGAAGCTTTCTTT. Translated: CASSLGTVNTEAFF.

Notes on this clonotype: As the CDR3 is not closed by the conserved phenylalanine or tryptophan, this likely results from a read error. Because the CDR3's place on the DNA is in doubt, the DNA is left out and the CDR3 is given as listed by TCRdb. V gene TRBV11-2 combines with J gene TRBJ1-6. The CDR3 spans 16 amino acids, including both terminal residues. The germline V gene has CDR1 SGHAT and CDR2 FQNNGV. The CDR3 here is CASSLDPRFPSSPFHY.

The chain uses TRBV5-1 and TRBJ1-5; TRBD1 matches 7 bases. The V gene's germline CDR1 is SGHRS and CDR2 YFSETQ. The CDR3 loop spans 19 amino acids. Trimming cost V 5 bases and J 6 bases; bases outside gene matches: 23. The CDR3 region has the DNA TGCGCCAGCAGAAGCACCCCCGGCCTGGGACAGTGGGCTGCTCAGCCCCAGCATTTT. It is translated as CASRSTPGLGQWAAQPQHF.

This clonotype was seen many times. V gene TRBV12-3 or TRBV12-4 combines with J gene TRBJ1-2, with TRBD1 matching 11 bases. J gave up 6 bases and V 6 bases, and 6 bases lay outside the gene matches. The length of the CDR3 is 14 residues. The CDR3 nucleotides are TGTGCCAGCAGCCCCGGACAGGGGGCTAATGGCTACACCTTC. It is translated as CASSPGQGANGYTF.

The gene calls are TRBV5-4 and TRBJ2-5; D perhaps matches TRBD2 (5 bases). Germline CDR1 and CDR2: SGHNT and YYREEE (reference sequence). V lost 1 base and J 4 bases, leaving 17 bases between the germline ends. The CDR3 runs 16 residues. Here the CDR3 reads CASSLSRGRKSETQYF. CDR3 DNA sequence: TGTGCCAGCAGCTTGTCCCGGGGAAGGAAGTCAGAGACCCAGTACTTC.

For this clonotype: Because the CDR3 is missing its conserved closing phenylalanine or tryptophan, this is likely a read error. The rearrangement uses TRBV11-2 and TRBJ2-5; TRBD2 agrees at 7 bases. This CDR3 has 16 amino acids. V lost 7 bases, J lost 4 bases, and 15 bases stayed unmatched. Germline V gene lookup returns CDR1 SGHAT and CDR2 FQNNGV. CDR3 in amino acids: CASIYSRGSGLETQYS. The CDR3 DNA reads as TGTGCCAGCATCTACTCCCGTGGTAGCGGGTTAGAGACCCAGTACTCC.

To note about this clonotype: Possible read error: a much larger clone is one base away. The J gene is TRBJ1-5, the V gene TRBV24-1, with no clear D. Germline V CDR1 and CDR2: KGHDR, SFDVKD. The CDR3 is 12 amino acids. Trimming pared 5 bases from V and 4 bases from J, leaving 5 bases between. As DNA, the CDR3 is TGTGCCACCAGTGGTCCAAATCAGCCCCAGCATTTT. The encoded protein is CATSGPNQPQHF.

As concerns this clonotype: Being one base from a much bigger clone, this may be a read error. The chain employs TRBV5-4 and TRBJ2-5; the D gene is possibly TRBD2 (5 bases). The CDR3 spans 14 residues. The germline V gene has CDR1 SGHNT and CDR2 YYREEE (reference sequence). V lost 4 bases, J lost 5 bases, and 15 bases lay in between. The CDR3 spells CASSLGGIGETQYF. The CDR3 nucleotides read TGTGCCAGCAGCCTTGGAGGAATAGGGGAGACCCAGTACTTC.

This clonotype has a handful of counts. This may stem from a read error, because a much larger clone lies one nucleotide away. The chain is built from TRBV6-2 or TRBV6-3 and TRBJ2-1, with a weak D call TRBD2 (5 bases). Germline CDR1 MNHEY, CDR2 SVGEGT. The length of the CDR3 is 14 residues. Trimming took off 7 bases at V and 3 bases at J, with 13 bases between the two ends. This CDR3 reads CASTTRGIYNEQFF. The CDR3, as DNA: TGTGCCAGCACGACAAGAGGGATCTACAATGAGCAGTTCTTC.

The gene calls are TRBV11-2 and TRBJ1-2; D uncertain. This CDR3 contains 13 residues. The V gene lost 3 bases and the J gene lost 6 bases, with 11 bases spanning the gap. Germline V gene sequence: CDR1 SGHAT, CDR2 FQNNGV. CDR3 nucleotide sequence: TGTGCCAGCAGCTTCGGACCTATGGATGGCTACACCTTC. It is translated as CASSFGPMDGYTF.

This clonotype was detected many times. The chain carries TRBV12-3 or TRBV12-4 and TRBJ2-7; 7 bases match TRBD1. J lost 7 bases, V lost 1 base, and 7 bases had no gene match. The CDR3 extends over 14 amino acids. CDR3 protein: CASSLGTGRREQYF. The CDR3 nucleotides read TGTGCCAGCAGTTTAGGGACAGGAAGGAGGGAGCAGTACTTC.

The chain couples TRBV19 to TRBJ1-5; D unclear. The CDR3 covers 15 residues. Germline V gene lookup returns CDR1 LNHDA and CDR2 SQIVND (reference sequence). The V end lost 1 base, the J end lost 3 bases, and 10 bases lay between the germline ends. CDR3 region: CASSIVGSYNQPQHF. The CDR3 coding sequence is TGTGCCAGTAGTATAGTTGGCAGCTACAATCAGCCCCAGCATTTT.